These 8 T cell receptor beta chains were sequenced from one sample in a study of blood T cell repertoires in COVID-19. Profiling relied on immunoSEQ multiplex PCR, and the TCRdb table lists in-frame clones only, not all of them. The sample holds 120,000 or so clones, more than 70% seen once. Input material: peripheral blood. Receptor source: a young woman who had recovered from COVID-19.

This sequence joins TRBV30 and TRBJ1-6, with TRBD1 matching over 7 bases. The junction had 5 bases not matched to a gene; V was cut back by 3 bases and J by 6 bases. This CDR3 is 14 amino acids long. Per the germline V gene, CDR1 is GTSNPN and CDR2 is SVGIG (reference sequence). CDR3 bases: TGTGCCTGGAGAGAAGGGGACAGTAATTCACCCCTCCACTTT. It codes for CAWREGDSNSPLHF. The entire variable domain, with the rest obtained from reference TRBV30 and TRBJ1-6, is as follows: SQTIHQWPATLVQPVGSPLSLECTVEGTSNPNLYWYRQAAGRGLQLLFYSVGIGQISSEVPQNLSASRPQDRQFILSSKKLLLSDSGFYLCAWREGDSNSPLHFGNGTRLTVT.

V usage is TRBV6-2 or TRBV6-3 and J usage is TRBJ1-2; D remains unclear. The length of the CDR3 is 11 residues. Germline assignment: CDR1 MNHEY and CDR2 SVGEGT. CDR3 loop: CGTSLLGGYTF. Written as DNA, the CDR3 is TGTGGCACCAGTCTCCTCGGGGGCTACACCTTC.

CDR3 region: CASSYSAGAGNTIYF. The CDR3 region has the DNA TGTGCCAGCAGTTACTCAGCAGGGGCTGGAAACACCATATATTTT. The chain carries TRBV6-5 and TRBJ1-3; tentatively, D is TRBD1 (6 bases). From germline, CDR1 is MNHEY and CDR2 SVGAGI. Between the trimmed V and J ends, which lost 0 bases and 2 bases, there was a span of 8 bases. There are 15 residues in the CDR3.

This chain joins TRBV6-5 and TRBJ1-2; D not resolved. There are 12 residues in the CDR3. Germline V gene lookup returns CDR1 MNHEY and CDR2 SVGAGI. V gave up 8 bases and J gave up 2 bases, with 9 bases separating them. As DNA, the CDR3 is TGTGCCAGCGCGGTCCAGAACTATGGCTACACCTTC. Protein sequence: CASAVQNYGYTF.

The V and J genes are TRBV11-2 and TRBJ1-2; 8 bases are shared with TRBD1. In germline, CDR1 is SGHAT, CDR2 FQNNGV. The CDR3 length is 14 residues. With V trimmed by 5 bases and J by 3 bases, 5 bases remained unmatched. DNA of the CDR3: TGTGCCAGCAGCCAAGGACAGGGAGACTATGGCTACACCTTC. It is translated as CASSQGQGDYGYTF.

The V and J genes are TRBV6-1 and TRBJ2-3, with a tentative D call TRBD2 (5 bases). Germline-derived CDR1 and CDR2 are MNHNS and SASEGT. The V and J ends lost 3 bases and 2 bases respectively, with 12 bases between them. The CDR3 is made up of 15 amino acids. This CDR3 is CASSDTRALTDTQYF. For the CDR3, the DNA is TGTGCCAGCAGTGATACTAGGGCACTCACAGATACGCAGTATTTT.

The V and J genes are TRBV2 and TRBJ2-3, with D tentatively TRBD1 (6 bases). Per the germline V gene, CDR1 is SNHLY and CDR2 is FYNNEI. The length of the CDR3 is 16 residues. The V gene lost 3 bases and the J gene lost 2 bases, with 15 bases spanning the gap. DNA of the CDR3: TGTGCCAGCAGTGATCAGCCAGGGGCGGTCACAGATACGCAGTATTTT. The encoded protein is CASSDQPGAVTDTQYF.

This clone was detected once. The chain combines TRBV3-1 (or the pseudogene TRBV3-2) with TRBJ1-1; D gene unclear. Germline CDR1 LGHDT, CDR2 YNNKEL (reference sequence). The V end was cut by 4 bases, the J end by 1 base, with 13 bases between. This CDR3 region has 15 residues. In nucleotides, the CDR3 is TGTGCCAGCAGCCCAGACGAGATTAGGAACACTGAAGCTTTCTTT. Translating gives CASSPDEIRNTEAFF.